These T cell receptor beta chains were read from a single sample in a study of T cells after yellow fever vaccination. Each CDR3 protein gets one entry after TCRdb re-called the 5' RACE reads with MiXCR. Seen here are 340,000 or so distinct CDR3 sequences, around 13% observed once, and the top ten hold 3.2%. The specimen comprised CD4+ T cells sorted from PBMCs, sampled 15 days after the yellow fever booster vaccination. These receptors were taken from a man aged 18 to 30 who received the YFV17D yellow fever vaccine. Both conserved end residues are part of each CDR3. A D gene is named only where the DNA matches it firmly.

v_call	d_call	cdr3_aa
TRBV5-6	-	CASSLVSGSYNSPLHF
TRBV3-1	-	CASSQAGNSYEQYF
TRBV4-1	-	CASSPGPNRTPNTGELFF
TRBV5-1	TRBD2	CASSLGTSGTDTQYF
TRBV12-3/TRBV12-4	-	CASRTGFYGYTF
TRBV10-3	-	CAISENVGGGRNTGELFF
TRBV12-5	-	CASGEPGQSVSYEQYF
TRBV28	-	CASSLPPGTLFQPQHF
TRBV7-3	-	CASSLKAPPDGSPLHF
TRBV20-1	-	CSARDEGMAFF
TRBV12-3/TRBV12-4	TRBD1	CASSLEGQGNSPLHF
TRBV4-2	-	CASSQGLDFSTDTQYF
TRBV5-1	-	CASSRDRRQETQYF
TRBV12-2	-	CASRRDRGSNQPQHF
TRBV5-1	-	CASSLATSGELFF
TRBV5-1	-	CASSSAGDTQYF
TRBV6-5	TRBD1	CASRTGVWNTEAFF
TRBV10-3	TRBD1	CAISVDGTDMYNEQFF
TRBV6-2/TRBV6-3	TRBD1	CASSRRTGAIYEQYF
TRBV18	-	CASSPFQGPAGELFF
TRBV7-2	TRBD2	CASRPPRLAGTETQYF
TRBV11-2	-	CASSADLGSGGYTF
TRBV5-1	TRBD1	CASKGDRGSTDTQYF
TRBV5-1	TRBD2	CASKGTGTSLDTQYF
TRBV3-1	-	CASSQDSGNTEAFF
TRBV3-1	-	CASSHPSVGTDTQYF
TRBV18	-	CASSPGSKTEAFF
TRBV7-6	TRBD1	CASSLRTGGSRAKNIQYF
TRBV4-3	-	CASSQDEMMGNIQYF
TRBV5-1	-	CASSFQSTRDTQYF
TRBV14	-	CASSPLGIGRKDTQYF
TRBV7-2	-	CASSSPRGWRTDTQYF
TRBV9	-	CASSVAVQETQYF
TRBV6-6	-	CASSYSKLVYEQFF
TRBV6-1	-	CASSEGDWGTQYF
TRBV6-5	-	CASSYSYSGANVLTF
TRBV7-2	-	CASSFLPSSYNEQFF
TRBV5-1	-	CASSWGAGSNYGYTF
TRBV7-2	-	CASSLAGSGYNEKLFF
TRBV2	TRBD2	CASSVGTTGTQYF
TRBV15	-	CATSRGGGPGETQYF
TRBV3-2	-	CASSQRCEAGGTDTQYF
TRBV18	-	CASSADSSYGYTF
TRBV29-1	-	CSVDLATQETQYF
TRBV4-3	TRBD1	CASSMGQFYNEQFF
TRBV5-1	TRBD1	CASSPGQGAETQYF
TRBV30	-	CAWTRNTEAFF
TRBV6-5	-	CASSPYRASGTDTQYF
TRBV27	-	CASSLTGANEQFF
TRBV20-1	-	CSAAPSAGYNEQFF
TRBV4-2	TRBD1	CASSHTQGALGQETQYF
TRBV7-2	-	CASSPSSGQRNSPLHF
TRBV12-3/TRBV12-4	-	CASRAQTGRETQYF
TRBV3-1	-	CASSQREISYGYTF